This entry lists 19 T cell receptor beta chains sequenced from one sample in a study of molecular identifiers for immune sequencing clone quantification. TCRdb ran MiXCR on the PCR reads and lists one entry per CDR3 protein. The data hold hundreds of thousands of distinct CDR3 sequences, with 15% to 20% observed a single time. The sequencing sample was made of naive CD8+ T cells from blood, with Jurkat cell RNA spiked in. Subset: FACS-sorted CD8+CD4-CCR7+CD45RA+ naive T cells. All receptors derive from a human donor in good health. Some libraries in this study had Jurkat cell RNA spiked in.

This clonotype was detected ten times or more. This chain uses TRBV7-3 with TRBJ2-3; D is ambiguous. This CDR3 region has 15 residues. Germline loops: CDR1 SGHTA, CDR2 FQGTGA. The ends were cut back, 5 bases at V and 0 bases at J, with 12 bases in the middle. The CDR3 region is CASSAGMASTDTQYF. CDR3 DNA sequence: TGTGCCAGCAGCGCTGGGATGGCCAGCACAGATACGCAGTATTTT.

At least ten counts were recorded for this clonotype. The chain links TRBV29-1 to TRBJ2-1, with TRBD1 as a possible D gene (5 bases). CDR3 length: 13 amino acids. Germline-derived CDR1 and CDR2 are SQVTM and ANQGSEA. Trimming stripped 3 bases from V and 6 bases from J, with 12 bases between. CDR3 in amino acids: CSVEVAQGNEQFF. The CDR3 nucleotides read TGCAGCGTTGAGGTTGCCCAGGGCAATGAGCAGTTCTTC.

This clonotype was picked up many times. The chain carries TRBV7-9 and TRBJ2-2; no clear D. Germline V gene lookup returns CDR1 SEHNR and CDR2 FQNEAQ (reference sequence). Trimming removed 1 base at V and 6 bases at J, with 9 bases between. The CDR3 contains 14 residues. The CDR3 is CASSLGSLAGELFF. CDR3 sequence (DNA): TGTGCCAGCAGCTTAGGGAGCCTAGCCGGGGAGCTGTTTTTT.

This clonotype has a count of ten or more. The chain carries TRBV5-5 and TRBJ2-1; D gene ambiguous. The CDR3 runs 15 residues. Germline V gene lookup returns CDR1 SGHKS and CDR2 YYEKEE (reference sequence). With 4 bases removed from V and 0 bases from J, the gap between germline ends came to 11 bases. Here the CDR3 reads CASSPQRSSYNEQFF. CDR3 in DNA: TGTGCCAGCAGCCCGCAGAGAAGCTCCTACAATGAGCAGTTCTTC. The full variable domain, rest sourced from reference TRBV5-5 and TRBJ2-1, is DAGVTQSPTHLIKTRGQQVTLRCSPISGHKSVSWYQQVLGQGPQFIFQYYEKEERGRGNFPDRFSARQFPNYSSELNVNALLLGDSALYLCASSPQRSSYNEQFFGPGTRLTVL.

This clonotype was seen at least ten times. This chain uses TRBV27 with TRBJ1-6; D gene unclear. Germline values: CDR1 MNHEY, CDR2 SMNVEV (reference sequence). This CDR3 comprises 15 residues. V lost 0 bases and J lost 10, with 13 bases in between. CDR3: CASSLSSIVLSPLHF. CDR3 DNA: TGTGCCAGCAGTTTATCGTCCATCGTACTCTCACCCCTCCACTTT.

This clonotype was found many times. V is TRBV27 and J is TRBJ2-3, with D uncertain. Trimming cost V 3 bases and J 6 bases, with 10 bases left between them. Germline values: CDR1 MNHEY, CDR2 SMNVEV (reference sequence). This CDR3 has 13 amino acids. The CDR3 nucleotides read TGTGCCAGCAGTTTTGGAGCTCTGGATACGCAGTATTTT. This sequence encodes CASSFGALDTQYF.

Here the CDR3 DNA reads TGTGCCAGCAGCGTAGGCCTAAGCGGACTCCAAGAGACCCAGTACTTC. Protein product: CASSVGLSGLQETQYF. This chain joins TRBV9 and TRBJ2-5, with D maybe TRBD2 (5 bases). V gave up 0 bases and J gave up 1 base, with 13 bases separating them. CDR1 and CDR2 (germline): SGDLS, YYNGEE. The CDR3 extends over 16 amino acids.

In its sample, this clonotype was seen many times. This chain joins TRBV4-1 and TRBJ1-3; a weak D match, TRBD1 (6 bases). V lost 3 bases to trimming and J lost 2 bases, with 8 bases between them. The CDR3 is 14 amino acids. Looked up from germline, CDR1 is MGHRA and CDR2 is YSYEKL. CDR3 sequence (DNA): TGCGCCAGCAGCCAGAGGGGGACTGGAAACACCATATATTTT. Translating gives CASSQRGTGNTIYF.

This chain joins TRBV7-9 and TRBJ2-3, with D tentatively TRBD1 (5 bases). With 3 bases removed from V and 2 bases from J, the gap between germline ends came to 15 bases. CDR1 and CDR2 from the germline V gene are SEHNR and FQNEAQ (reference sequence). This CDR3 comprises 16 residues. CDR3: CASSLGYGAITDTQYF. CDR3 sequence (DNA): TGTGCCAGCAGCTTGGGCTATGGGGCTATCACAGATACGCAGTATTTT.

This clonotype has a handful of counts. This rearrangement joins TRBV3-1 to TRBJ2-3, with TRBD1 as a possible D gene (7 bases). This CDR3 comprises 18 residues. V was cut by 1 base and J by 2 bases, with 19 bases left in between. Looked up from germline, CDR1 is LGHDT and CDR2 is YNNKEL (reference sequence). The CDR3 loop is CASSQVGPSRGVTDTQYF. The CDR3 DNA sequence: TGTGCCAGCAGCCAAGTGGGGCCTAGCAGGGGGGTCACAGATACGCAGTATTTT.

This clonotype was observed at least ten times. The chain couples TRBV11-2 to TRBJ2-7; D remains unclear. V gave up 5 bases and J gave up 0 bases, with 11 bases separating them. CDR3 length: 14 residues. Germline V gene lookup returns CDR1 SGHAT and CDR2 FQNNGV. DNA of the CDR3: TGTGCCAGCAGCCTGGCGGCAACCTCCTACGAGCAGTACTTC. Amino acid sequence: CASSLAATSYEQYF.

The table lists this clonotype with a few counts. The V call is TRBV6-1, the J call TRBJ1-1; TRBD1 might be the D (5 bases). V was clipped by 7 bases and J by 8 bases, with 5 bases between them. Germline CDR1 reads MNHNS; CDR2 reads SASEGT. This CDR3 has 9 residues. CDR3 residues: CASKGEAFF. CDR3 DNA: TGTGCCAGCAAGGGGGAAGCTTTCTTT.

This clonotype was picked up a small number of times. V and J are TRBV2 and TRBJ1-1; no reliable D call. The CDR3 contains 16 residues. Trimming took 1 base from V and 0 from J, leaving 12 bases between them. In germline, CDR1 is SNHLY, CDR2 FYNNEI. CDR3 nucleotides: TGTGCCAGCAGTGAAGGACTTATGCTGATGAACACTGAAGCTTTCTTT. Translation: CASSEGLMLMNTEAFF.

This clonotype was seen many times. The chain employs TRBV20-1 and TRBJ2-7; 7 nucleotides match TRBD1. Germline lookup yields CDR1 DFQATT and CDR2 SNEGSKA (reference sequence). The CDR3 extends over 15 amino acids. J was trimmed by 2 bases and V by 0 bases; bases with no gene match: 7. The CDR3 sequence is CSARDSAGGPYEQYF. The DNA for the CDR3 is TGCAGTGCTAGAGATTCGGCAGGGGGACCCTACGAGCAGTACTTC.

Comment on this clonotype: A read error may explain this, as a much larger clone is one base away. This chain links TRBV12-3 or TRBV12-4 with TRBJ1-2; D may be TRBD1 (6 bases). V shed 3 bases and J shed 6 bases, with 14 bases lying between them. The CDR3 consists of 14 residues. CDR3 bases: TGTGCCAGCAGTTTGGTGCGGGACACCGATGGCTACACCTTC. As protein: CASSLVRDTDGYTF.

The rearrangement uses TRBV27 and TRBJ1-2; 8 nucleotides agree with TRBD1. Trimming cost V 3 bases and J 6 bases; bases outside gene matches: 6. The V gene's germline CDR1 is MNHEY and CDR2 SMNVEV (reference sequence). The CDR3 is 14 amino acids. The CDR3 sequence: CASSFSGTGNGYTF. In nucleotides, the CDR3 is TGTGCCAGCAGTTTCTCCGGGACAGGAAATGGCTACACCTTC.

Ten or more counts support this clonotype. J is TRBJ2-7 and V is TRBV3-1, with a weak D call TRBD1 (5 bases). This CDR3 contains 14 residues. Germline V gene sequence: CDR1 LGHDT, CDR2 YNNKEL (reference sequence). V was trimmed by 4 bases and J by 0 bases, leaving 10 bases between them. CDR3 amino acids: CASSPDTDSYEQYF. The DNA of the CDR3 is TGTGCCAGCAGCCCGGACACCGACTCCTACGAGCAGTACTTC.

The chain links TRBV5-4 to TRBJ1-1; D gene uncertain. Germline assignment: CDR1 SGHNT and CDR2 YYREEE (reference sequence). The CDR3 runs to 15 residues. With 4 bases removed from V and 0 bases from J, the gap between germline ends came to 13 bases. This CDR3 is CASSPGSNMNTEAFF. The CDR3, as DNA: TGTGCCAGCAGCCCCGGATCTAACATGAACACTGAAGCTTTCTTT.

This clonotype came up many times. This chain joins TRBV27 and TRBJ2-5; 7 bases align to TRBD1. The germline V gene encodes CDR1 MNHEY and CDR2 SMNVEV (reference sequence). The CDR3 is 16 amino acids. V was clipped by 4 bases and J by 0 bases; unmatched bases: 8. In DNA, the CDR3 is TGTGCCAGCAGTTCTCAGGGGGTGGAGTACCAAGAGACCCAGTACTTC. This gives the protein CASSSQGVEYQETQYF.